Below are 17 T cell receptor beta chains sequenced from a single sample in a study of coeliac disease (dated by TCRdb to between 2021 and 2023). The method behind the library was the immunoSEQ multiplex PCR assay. TCRdb obtained this table from immuneACCESS and retained in-frame rearrangements with V and J assigned. These tables miss some clones; where compared with another copy, unresolved V genes account for less than half of the shortfall, and the remainder is unexplained. The sample table lists approximately 4,000 clones, 64% of them with a count of one. The leading ten clones occupy roughly 25% of the sample. Sequenced: lymphocytes from the gut lamina propria. The cell subset or site label on this specimen signifies: lamina propria cell (LPC) fraction of small intestinal biopsy. The receptors stem from a woman aged 25 to 39 without celiac disease.

This rearrangement joins TRBV15 to TRBJ1-1, with 8 bases fitting TRBD1. Germline loops: CDR1 LNHNV, CDR2 YYDKDF (reference sequence). The J segment lost 2 bases and the V segment lost 5 bases, leaving 7 bases of the junction unmatched. The CDR3 sequence is 15 residues long. CDR3 loop: CATSPQGAKNTEAFF. The CDR3 DNA sequence: TGTGCCACCAGCCCCCAGGGGGCGAAAAACACTGAAGCTTTCTTT.

The rearrangement joins TRBV30 to TRBJ2-2; 7 bases map to TRBD2. CDR1 and CDR2 from the germline V gene are GTSNPN and SVGIG (reference sequence). The trim removed 0 bases at V and 8 bases at J, leaving 6 bases unmatched. The CDR3 loop spans 14 amino acids. The DNA for the CDR3 is TGTGCCTGGAGTGTATCGGCGGGGGTAGGGGAGCTGTTTTTT. Encoded protein: CAWSVSAGVGELFF.

The genes are TRBV7-9 and TRBJ1-5; TRBD1 matches 7 bases. The CDR3 sequence is 16 residues long. From germline, CDR1 is SEHNR and CDR2 FQNEAQ (reference sequence). Unmatched junction bases numbered 6, after V lost 0 bases and J lost 4 bases. The CDR3 DNA sequence: TGTGCCAGCAGCTTAGCGGGGACAGTTGGGAATCAGCCCCAGCATTTT. Its translation: CASSLAGTVGNQPQHF.

The V gene is TRBV28, the J gene TRBJ1-1; a weak D match, TRBD1 (6 bases). Germline loops: CDR1 MDHEN, CDR2 SYDVKM. The CDR3 is 14 amino acids. The V end was cut by 6 bases, the J end by 3 bases, with 14 bases between. CDR3 bases: TGTGCCAGCAGAACCCTGGACAGTTACACTGAAGCTTTCTTT. Protein: CASRTLDSYTEAFF.

The chain is built from TRBV27 and TRBJ2-7, with D maybe TRBD1 (6 bases). Trimming pared 10 bases from V and 3 bases from J, leaving 16 bases between. In germline, CDR1 is MNHEY, CDR2 SMNVEV (reference sequence). This CDR3 has 13 residues. The CDR3 DNA sequence: TGTGCCAACAAAGGGGGTTCGGTCTACGAGCAGTACTTC. Translation gives CANKGGSVYEQYF.

The chain recombines TRBV6-6 with TRBJ1-2, with 8 bases lining up with TRBD1. V dropped 5 bases and J dropped 8; count of bases not matched to a gene: 4. CDR3 size: 12 residues. The germline V gene encodes CDR1 MNHNY and CDR2 SVGAGI (reference sequence). CDR3 sequence: CASSLDREGYTF. The CDR3 region has the DNA TGTGCCAGCAGTCTGGACAGGGAAGGCTACACCTTC.

Only a few counts were recorded for this clone. This rearrangement joins TRBV28 to TRBJ1-2; D possibly corresponds to TRBD1 (5 bases). The CDR3 loop spans 14 amino acids. The germline gives CDR1 MDHEN, CDR2 SYDVKM. V lost 10 bases, J lost 7 bases, and 22 bases lay in between. DNA of the CDR3: TGTGCCACAAGCCGCCATGACAGCTCTCCTGGCTACACCTTC. It codes for CATSRHDSSPGYTF.

This rearrangement joins TRBV7-2 to TRBJ2-1; 7 bases fit TRBD2. Germline V gene data show CDR1 as SGHTA and CDR2 as FQGNSA. The CDR3 consists of 17 residues. The J segment lost 10 bases and the V segment lost 5 bases, leaving 20 bases of the junction unmatched. The CDR3 region has the DNA TGTGCCAGCAGCCCCTGGGGGGGTAGCACCCTGGGGGGGGAGCAGTTCTTC. As protein: CASSPWGGSTLGGEQFF.

With regard to this clone: The sample holds other DNA sequences that translate to the same CDR3. This chain links TRBV9 with TRBJ2-3; 7 bases fit TRBD2. Germline V gives CDR1 SGDLS, CDR2 YYNGEE. The CDR3 covers 15 residues. Trimming removed 0 bases from V and 1 base from J; junction bases left unmatched: 2. Here the CDR3 DNA reads TGTGCCAGCAGCGTAGGACTAGCAGGCACAGATACGCAGTATTTT. It translates to CASSVGLAGTDTQYF.

This chain uses TRBV2 with TRBJ2-1; 13 bases agree with TRBD2. V trimming: 1 base; J trimming: 11 bases; junction bases outside the gene matches: 17. This CDR3 is built from 19 residues. CDR1 is SNHLY and CDR2 is FYNNEI in the germline V gene. The CDR3 sequence: CASSEGWRLAGGPLWKQFF. CDR3 nucleotide sequence: TGTGCCAGCAGTGAAGGATGGAGACTAGCGGGGGGCCCCCTCTGGAAGCAGTTCTTC.

The chain couples TRBV9 to TRBJ2-1; D may be TRBD1 (6 bases). CDR1 SGDLS and CDR2 YYNGEE come from the germline V gene. The CDR3 spans 14 residues. Trimming left V 6 bases short and J 6 bases short, with 16 bases between. The CDR3 is CASNLITGPNEQFF. CDR3 coding DNA: TGTGCCAGCAACCTCATTACAGGGCCCAATGAGCAGTTCTTC.

This clone was detected only once. J is TRBJ2-7 and V is TRBV7-2; D gene ambiguous. The germline gives CDR1 SGHTA, CDR2 FQGNSA. The CDR3 covers 15 residues. Deletions cut 2 bases from V and 2 bases from J, with 13 bases between. The CDR3 sequence: CASSLLSFVTYEQYF. CDR3 in DNA: TGTGCCAGCAGCTTACTAAGTTTCGTGACCTACGAGCAGTACTTC. The variable domain in full, completed from reference TRBV7-2 and TRBJ2-7, reads GAGVSQSPSNKVTEKGKDVELRCDPISGHTALYWYRQSLGQGLEFLIYFQGNSAPDKSGLPSDRFSAERTGGSVSTLTIQRTQQEDSAVYLCASSLLSFVTYEQYFGPGTRLTVT.

This sequence joins TRBV2 and TRBJ2-1; no firm D call. Germline values: CDR1 SNHLY, CDR2 FYNNEI. The CDR3 consists of 15 residues. Trimming removed 2 bases at V and 0 bases at J, with 8 bases between. Written as DNA, the CDR3 is TGTGCCAGCAGTGAAAATTTGAGCTCCTACAATGAGCAGTTCTTC. Translation: CASSENLSSYNEQFF.

The J gene is TRBJ2-5, the V gene TRBV2; TRBD2 agrees at 10 bases. The J segment lost 5 bases and the V segment lost 7 bases, leaving 10 bases of the junction unmatched. Germline CDR1 is SNHLY and CDR2 is FYNNEI. This CDR3 region has 15 residues. The CDR3 loop is CASTTIAGGTETQYF. The CDR3 DNA reads as TGTGCCAGCACCACTATAGCGGGGGGTACGGAGACCCAGTACTTC.

This clone was detected a few times. One end of the junction varies from germline; a read error may be responsible. The chain recombines TRBV7-7 with TRBJ2-4; TRBD2 might be the D (7 bases). Germline loops: CDR1 SSHAT, CDR2 FNYEAQ (reference sequence). The CDR3 consists of 16 residues. CDR3 coding DNA: TGTGCTAGCAGAGGGGGGGCGGAGCTAGCCAAAAACATTCAGTACTTC. It codes for CASRGGAELAKNIQYF.

The CDR3 nucleotides read TGTGCCAGCAGCTGGGACAGGGGGGTTGGGACGAACACCGGGGAGCTGTTTTTT. Protein: CASSWDRGVGTNTGELFF. The chain carries TRBV5-6 and TRBJ2-2; 11 bases map to TRBD1. Germline CDR1 and CDR2: SGHDT and YYEEEE. V dropped 3 bases and J dropped 0; count of bases not matched to a gene: 7. The CDR3 spans 18 residues.

CDR3 region: CASSLRDRDEQYF. CDR3 bases: TGTGCCAGCAGCCTCCGGGACAGGGACGAGCAGTACTTC. The chain carries TRBV7-2 and TRBJ2-7; TRBD1 agrees at 9 bases. The CDR3 extends over 13 amino acids. With 5 bases clipped from V and 5 bases from J, the junction kept 4 bases outside the gene matches. Germline lookup yields CDR1 SGHTA and CDR2 FQGNSA.